The text below deals with one T cell receptor (beta chain). CDR1 is MNHEY, CDR2 SVGEGT, per germline. CDR3 size: 13 residues. V was clipped by 2 bases and J by 8 bases, with 12 bases between them. Clinical history reported by participants formed the basis on which cohorts were assigned. All exposed participants met a person with COVID-19 within 2 weeks before entering the study. In the original analysis: Reference gene primer amplification gave nucleated cell count estimates. Assay: immunoSEQ multiplex PCR; the TCRdb copy retains only in-frame clones and omits some. The DNA gave D and trimming, while V, J and clone size come from that table. This sample has approximately 260,000 clones; roughly 84% occur once, and the top ten carry about 6.2%. The data derive from a study of blood T cell repertoires in COVID-19.

The sequence was obtained from a woman in her fifties or sixties who had been exposed to COVID-19. The source material was PBMCs or T cells enriched from blood (not recorded which). The chain carries TRBV6-2 or TRBV6-3 and TRBJ1-2, with D possibly TRBD1 on 5 matching bases. The CDR3 loop reads CASSYGAHGGYTF. CDR3 bases: TGTGCCAGCAGTTACGGGGCCCACGGGGGCTACACCTTC.